A selection of T cell receptor beta chains follows, all from one sample in a study of blood T cell repertoires in COVID-19. TCRdb keeps only in-frame clones here, not all; method: immunoSEQ multiplex PCR. There are a few hundred thousand clones in the sample; roughly 89% occur only once, and around 0.84% lies in the top ten. Material for sequencing was peripheral blood. All receptors derive from a man in his thirties or forties with acute or convalescent COVID-19. Both conserved end residues are part of each CDR3. Each record gives: clone size, V gene, CDR3 protein. The listing skips clone size in some rows; elsewhere it reads once, few, many or a size class.

- TRBV19 CASRMRPSPTDTQYF
few TRBV4-2 CASSQGGGSPDTQYF
once TRBV28 CASSLIRQDNQPQHF
- TRBV18 CASSLSGGRETQYF
- TRBV18 CASETGTGLNNEQFF
once TRBV5-1 CASSFSLGGVNEAFF
few TRBV2 CASSPDIFSNQPQHF
- TRBV12-3/TRBV12-4 CASSFQGLNEQFF
- TRBV3-1/TRBV3-2 CASSHDYRSNSPLHF
- TRBV12-5 CASGPQTGWFEQYF
- TRBV4-1 CASRPNPGLEAYNEQFF
- TRBV4-1 CASSQKGALRQPQHF
- TRBV28 CASINFQGDAFF
- TRBV5-8 CASSLAGAARLYNEQFF
- TRBV28 CASRAGGVGQPQHF
- TRBV6-5 CASSHLSGETEAFF
- TRBV10-3 CAIRQGDTEAFF
- TRBV5-1 CASTPMAGLRTGELFF
- TRBV5-4 CASSPDRGRGSPLHF
- TRBV6-5 CATSQIPNTEAFF
- TRBV19 CASSISGNYNSPLHF
- TRBV19 CATSLRGTEAFF
- TRBV6-4 CASSEQGSSYGYTF
- TRBV27 CASSFSGRGHGYTF
- TRBV29-1 CSGGQVAETQYF
- TRBV28 CASSFLRVGGLDEKLFF
- TRBV24-1 CATSDYTAYNEQFF
- TRBV18 CASSPRDNGNTEAFF
- TRBV2 CATGRQGGAGELFF
- TRBV5-1 CASSTGGSGNSPLHF
once TRBV25-1 CASSEWGPHSGNTIYF
- TRBV3-1/TRBV3-2 CASGEGSYNEQFF
once TRBV5-1 CASRLRETGELFF
- TRBV10-3 CAISESTGTSGSEQFF
once TRBV4-1 CASSQGLGQHNEQFF
- TRBV2 CASSETLRAKNIQYF
- TRBV2 CASSEAQGYNEQFF
- TRBV20-1 CSASLRTEQETQYF
once TRBV28 CASSLRGINQPQHF
- TRBV5-4 CASSGTGDLYEQYF
- TRBV5-1 CASSYQDRGNNEQFF
- TRBV7-2 CASGPGTRATNEKLFF